Below are 16 T cell receptor beta chains sequenced from a single sample in a study of CD8 T cells in Susac syndrome. Reverse transcription of roughly 0.5 to 1 ug RNA was performed with random hexamers. One entry per CDR3 protein, called by TCRdb with MiXCR from the immunoSEQ multiplex PCR reads. The table lists 250,000 to 300,000 distinct CDR3 sequences, about 89% of them singletons. Sequencing was carried out using CD8+ T cells from PBMCs. These receptors were obtained from a human donor with multiple sclerosis.

This clonotype was observed once. The rearrangement joins TRBV4-3 to TRBJ2-3, with 8 bases lining up with TRBD2. In germline, CDR1 is LGHNA, CDR2 YSLEER. This CDR3 region has 14 residues. The J segment lost 5 bases and the V segment lost 1 base, leaving 2 bases of the junction unmatched. The CDR3 spells CASSQGGLEDTQYF. DNA for the CDR3: TGCGCCAGCAGCCAAGGGGGACTAGAAGATACGCAGTATTTT.

V usage is TRBV27 and J usage is TRBJ2-5; D is ambiguous. The CDR3 spans 13 residues. V gave up 2 bases and J gave up 4 bases, with 8 bases separating them. Germline CDR1 reads MNHEY; CDR2 reads SMNVEV (reference sequence). The CDR3 here is CASSLVGGETQYF. CDR3 in DNA: TGTGCCAGCAGTTTAGTTGGCGGAGAGACCCAGTACTTC.

The J gene is TRBJ1-2, the V gene TRBV15, with 9 bases identical to TRBD1. This CDR3 contains 17 residues. Looked up from germline, CDR1 is LNHNV and CDR2 is YYDKDF (reference sequence). V lost 4 bases to trimming and J lost 0 bases; unmatched junction nucleotides: 9. CDR3 in amino acids: CATSKEQGAPTNYGYTF. The CDR3 DNA follows: TGTGCCACCAGCAAAGAACAGGGGGCCCCGACTAACTATGGCTACACCTTC.

This chain links TRBV11-2 with TRBJ2-1; 7 bases are a match to TRBD2. J gave up 7 bases and V 7 bases, and 10 bases lay outside the gene matches. The CDR3 is made up of 14 amino acids. Germline lookup yields CDR1 SGHAT and CDR2 FQNNGV. As DNA, the CDR3 is TGTGCCAGCAACGATCCCGGGGAGGGTAATGAGCAGTTCTTC. This codes for CASNDPGEGNEQFF. The whole variable domain, filled in from reference TRBV11-2 and TRBJ2-1, reads EAGVAQSPRYKIIEKRQSVAFWCNPISGHATLYWYQQILGQGPKLLIQFQNNGVVDDSQLPKDRFSAERLKGVDSTLKIQPAKLEDSAVYLCASNDPGEGNEQFFGPGTRLTVL.

The chain couples TRBV6-2 or TRBV6-3 to TRBJ2-7, with D unresolved. In germline, CDR1 is MNHEY, CDR2 SVGEGT. This CDR3 is 14 amino acids long. The V gene lost 2 bases and the J gene lost 3 bases, with 11 bases spanning the gap. CDR3 sequence reads: CASSYRPPGYEQYF. Written as DNA, the CDR3 is TGTGCCAGCAGTTACCGACCCCCTGGCTACGAGCAGTACTTC.

The chain has TRBV20-1 and TRBJ1-2; the match to TRBD1 covers 7 bases. The CDR3 sequence is 13 residues long. Looked up from germline, CDR1 is DFQATT and CDR2 is SNEGSKA (reference sequence). The junction had 6 bases not matched to a gene; V was cut back by 3 bases and J by 5 bases. CDR3 nucleotides: TGCAGTGCTAGTCGAGGACAGGCATATGGCTACACCTTC. Translated, it gives CSASRGQAYGYTF.

The V call is TRBV7-9, the J call TRBJ2-5; TRBD2 matches at 11 bases. Germline CDR1 is SEHNR and CDR2 is FQNEAQ (reference sequence). Losses at the gene ends were 2 bases for V and 1 base for J; bases not matched to a gene: 9. This CDR3 is 18 amino acids long. In nucleotides, the CDR3 is TGTGCCAGCAGCTTATCGGAACTAGCGGGGGACCTCCAAGAGACCCAGTACTTC. This sequence encodes CASSLSELAGDLQETQYF.

The chain joins TRBV28 to TRBJ2-7; 7 nucleotides agree with TRBD2. Losses at the gene ends were 7 bases for V and 1 base for J; bases not matched to a gene: 7. Germline CDR1 is MDHEN and CDR2 is SYDVKM. This CDR3 comprises 14 residues. The CDR3 region is CASKGAGESYEQYF. As DNA, the CDR3 is TGTGCCAGCAAAGGGGCGGGGGAGTCCTACGAGCAGTACTTC.

This chain joins TRBV3-1 and TRBJ2-1; D call uncertain. In germline, CDR1 is LGHDT, CDR2 YNNKEL (reference sequence). Trimming cost V 1 base and J 6 bases, with 7 bases left between them. The CDR3 runs 13 residues. The CDR3 coding sequence is TGTGCCAGCAGCCAAGGGCCTAGCAATGAGCAGTTCTTC. Protein product: CASSQGPSNEQFF.

The CDR3: CSARDPDRAFNQPQHF. CDR3 DNA sequence: TGCAGTGCTAGAGACCCGGACAGGGCCTTCAATCAGCCCCAGCATTTT. The chain carries TRBV20-1 and TRBJ1-5; 8 bases are a match to TRBD1. The length of the CDR3 is 16 residues. Losses at the gene ends were 0 bases for V and 3 bases for J; bases not matched to a gene: 7. CDR1 is DFQATT, CDR2 SNEGSKA, per germline (reference sequence).

The chain uses TRBV3-1 and TRBJ2-1, with D tentatively TRBD2 (5 bases). The CDR3 length is 18 residues. Trimming stripped 4 bases from V and 1 base from J, with 20 bases between. Germline V gives CDR1 LGHDT, CDR2 YNNKEL (reference sequence). The CDR3, as DNA: TGTGCCAGCAGCCCTTTTCTGAACCCGCGGGTTTCCTACAATGAGCAGTTCTTC. Its protein is CASSPFLNPRVSYNEQFF.

The gene calls are TRBV29-1 and TRBJ2-1, with 9 bases matching TRBD1. The CDR3 totals 15 residues. V dropped 4 bases and J dropped 5; count of bases not matched to a gene: 9. Germline V gene lookup returns CDR1 SQVTM and CDR2 ANQGSEA. Here the CDR3 reads CSVARPGQGNNEQFF. The CDR3 DNA reads as TGCAGCGTTGCTCGGCCGGGACAGGGTAACAATGAGCAGTTCTTC.

The V call is TRBV6-1, the J call TRBJ2-5; no definite D call. Per germline, CDR1 MNHNS and CDR2 SASEGT. Deletions cut 3 bases from V and 2 bases from J, with 7 bases between. The CDR3 totals 13 residues. The CDR3 is CASSEVPQETQYF. For the CDR3, the DNA is TGTGCCAGCAGTGAGGTCCCTCAAGAGACCCAGTACTTC.

The chain couples TRBV6-1 to TRBJ1-2, with TRBD1 matching over 7 bases. The CDR3 contains 18 residues. Germline CDR1 reads MNHNS; CDR2 reads SASEGT. V trimming: 4 bases; J trimming: 3 bases; junction bases outside the gene matches: 17. The CDR3 reads CASSVGRDSFFIDYGYTF. The DNA for the CDR3 is TGTGCCAGCAGTGTGGGGAGGGACAGCTTCTTCATCGACTATGGCTACACCTTC.

The chain uses TRBV27 and TRBJ2-7; D is uncertain. With 5 bases removed from V and 3 bases from J, the gap between germline ends came to 14 bases. Germline V gives CDR1 MNHEY, CDR2 SMNVEV (reference sequence). The CDR3 has 14 amino acids. The CDR3 DNA sequence: TGTGCCAGCAGTCCGACACCCCTGGGCTACGAGCAGTACTTC. Protein product: CASSPTPLGYEQYF.

The chain links TRBV19 to TRBJ2-1; D may be TRBD2 (7 bases). V was shortened by 6 bases and J by 9 bases, with 18 bases between the two germline ends. Germline values: CDR1 LNHDA, CDR2 SQIVND (reference sequence). CDR3 length: 14 amino acids. The CDR3 bases are TGTGCCAGTAGCCTGGGAGGGGGTTCAGGTGAGCAGTTCTTC. Translation gives CASSLGGGSGEQFF.